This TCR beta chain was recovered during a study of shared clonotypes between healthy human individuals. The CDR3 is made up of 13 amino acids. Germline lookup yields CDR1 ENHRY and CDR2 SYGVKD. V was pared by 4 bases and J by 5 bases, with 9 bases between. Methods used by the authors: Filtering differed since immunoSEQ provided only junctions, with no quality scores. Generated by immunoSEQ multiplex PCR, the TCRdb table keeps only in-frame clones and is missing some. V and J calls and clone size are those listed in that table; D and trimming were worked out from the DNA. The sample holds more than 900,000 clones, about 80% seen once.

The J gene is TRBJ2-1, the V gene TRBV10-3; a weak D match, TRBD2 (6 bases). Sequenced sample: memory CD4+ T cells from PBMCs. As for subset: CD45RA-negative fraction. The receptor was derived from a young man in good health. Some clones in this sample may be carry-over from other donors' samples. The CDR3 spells CAISGGIHNEQFF. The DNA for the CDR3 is TGTGCCATCAGTGGCGGGATACACAATGAGCAGTTCTTC.